This TCR beta chain was identified during a study of cytomegalovirus exposure and HLA in healthy donors. Points from the study as a whole: Later on, an analysis tied 15,000 to 20,000 TCR beta sequences to HLA alleles at 0.05 false discovery rate. A missense variant in DCLRE1C was later tied to TCR beta V- and J-gene trimming.

Note on this clone: What it binds is not known.

The primer mix had 60 Vbeta and 13 Jbeta primers. Assay: immunoSEQ multiplex PCR; the TCRdb copy retains only in-frame clones and omits some. The sample yields about 160,000 clones, around 80% seen once. This sequence originates from a male donor in good health and CMV-seropositive. Input material: PBMCs.

CDR3 DNA: TGTGCCAGCAGCTCCCCCCGACCGACTAGCGGGAGGGCGGTAGATACGCAGTATTTT. Protein sequence: CASSSPRPTSGRAVDTQYF. The gene calls are TRBV7-2 and TRBJ2-3, with 14 bases matching TRBD2. Germline V gives CDR1 SGHTA, CDR2 FQGNSA. After removal of 4 bases from V and 5 bases from J, the junction contained 14 bases not matched to a gene. CDR3 length equals 19 residues.